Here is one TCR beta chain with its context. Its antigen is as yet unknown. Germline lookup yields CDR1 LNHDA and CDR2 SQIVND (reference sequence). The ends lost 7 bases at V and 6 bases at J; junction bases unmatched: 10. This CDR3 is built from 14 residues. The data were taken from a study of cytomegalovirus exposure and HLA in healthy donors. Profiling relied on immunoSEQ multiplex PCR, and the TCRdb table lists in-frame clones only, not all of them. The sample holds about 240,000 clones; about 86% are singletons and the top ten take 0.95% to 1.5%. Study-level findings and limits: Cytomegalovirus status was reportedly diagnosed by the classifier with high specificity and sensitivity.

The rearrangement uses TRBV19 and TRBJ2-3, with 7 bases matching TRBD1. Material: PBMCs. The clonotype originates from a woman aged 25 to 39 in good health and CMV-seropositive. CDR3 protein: CASTPLDRSDTQYF. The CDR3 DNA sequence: TGTGCCAGTACCCCCCTGGACAGGTCCGATACGCAGTATTTT. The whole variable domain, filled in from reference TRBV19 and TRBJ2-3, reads DGGITQSPKYLFRKEGQNVTLSCEQNLNHDAMYWYRQDPGQGLRLIYYSQIVNDFQKGDIAEGYSVSREKKESFPLTVTSAQKNPTAFYLCASTPLDRSDTQYFGPGTRLTVL.